This T cell receptor (beta chain) came from a study of regulatory T cells in long-lasting Graves disease. Overall study: Graves' patients who were just diagnosed had used antithyroid drugs for under 3 months.

Construction of TCR beta libraries relied on iRepertoire HTBI primers and on Arm-PCR targeting CDR3 regions. Each CDR3 protein gets one entry after TCRdb re-called the multiplex PCR reads with MiXCR. The sample includes about 470,000 distinct CDR3 sequences, about 15% of them seen just once. Time point specified: newly diagnosed GD, antithyroid drugs for less than 3 months. Generation of the TCR library employed RNA extracted from PBMCs. CDR3 length: 17 residues. V was pared by 1 base and J by 7 bases, with 6 bases of the junction left unmatched. CDR1 is MGHRA, CDR2 YSYEKL, per germline. These data also featured in a second study, about T cells in Graves' hyperthyroidism and ophthalmopathy.

The source was peripheral blood mononuclear cells (PBMCs), collected at new diagnosis, from a patient treated with antithyroid drugs. J is TRBJ2-1 and V is TRBV4-1; 14 bases align to TRBD2. This receptor was obtained from a woman under 40 with Graves disease. The CDR3 DNA reads as TGCGCCAGCAGCCAAGGGGCGGGACTAGCGGGAGAAAATGAGCAGTTCTTC. Its translation is CASSQGAGLAGENEQFF.